The source of this T cell receptor (beta chain) is a study of blood T cell repertoires in COVID-19. Only in-frame clones appear in the TCRdb table, and some are missing; sequencing was by immunoSEQ multiplex PCR. The sample includes around 94,000 clones, more than 75% of them seen just once. The CDR3 is made up of 15 amino acids. Germline CDR1 and CDR2: LGHNA and YSLEER. The junction had 9 bases not matched to a gene; V was cut back by 4 bases and J by 4 bases. This sequence joins TRBV4-3 and TRBJ1-2; 7 bases line up with TRBD1. The TCR comes from a human donor in a cohort sampled during active COVID-19. Sequencing was performed on peripheral blood. CDR3 region: CASSRDREAGYGYTF. The DNA for the CDR3 is TGCGCCAGCAGCCGAGACAGGGAAGCAGGCTATGGCTACACCTTC.